This T cell receptor (beta chain) was profiled in a study of shared clonotypes between healthy human individuals. Overall study findings and caveats: Against clonotypes common to all four donors, non-shared ones had lower generation probabilities.

It was CD45RO-negative cells, positively selected for CCR7, that made up naive CD8 cells, with terminally differentiated effector memory CD45RA+ cells excluded. Every one of the donors was a Caucasian adult that lived in Nashville, Tennessee. The CDR3 is 16 residues long. Per germline, CDR1 SGHRS and CDR2 YFSETQ. V lost 2 bases and J lost 0, with 12 bases in between. Comment on this clone: The antigen remains unidentified.

The protocol was immunoSEQ multiplex PCR, while the TCRdb copy is restricted to in-frame clones and leaves out a portion. The top ten clones hold approximately 1.2% of a sample with some 2 million clones, about 94% of them seen once. Sequenced input: naive CD8+ T cells sorted from blood. J is TRBJ2-1 and V is TRBV5-1; D is undetermined. The receptor was isolated from a man between 18 and 35 years old in good health. Written as DNA, the CDR3 is TGCGCCAGCAGCTTAGGACGGAAGGTCTCCTACAATGAGCAGTTCTTC. Its translation is CASSLGRKVSYNEQFF.